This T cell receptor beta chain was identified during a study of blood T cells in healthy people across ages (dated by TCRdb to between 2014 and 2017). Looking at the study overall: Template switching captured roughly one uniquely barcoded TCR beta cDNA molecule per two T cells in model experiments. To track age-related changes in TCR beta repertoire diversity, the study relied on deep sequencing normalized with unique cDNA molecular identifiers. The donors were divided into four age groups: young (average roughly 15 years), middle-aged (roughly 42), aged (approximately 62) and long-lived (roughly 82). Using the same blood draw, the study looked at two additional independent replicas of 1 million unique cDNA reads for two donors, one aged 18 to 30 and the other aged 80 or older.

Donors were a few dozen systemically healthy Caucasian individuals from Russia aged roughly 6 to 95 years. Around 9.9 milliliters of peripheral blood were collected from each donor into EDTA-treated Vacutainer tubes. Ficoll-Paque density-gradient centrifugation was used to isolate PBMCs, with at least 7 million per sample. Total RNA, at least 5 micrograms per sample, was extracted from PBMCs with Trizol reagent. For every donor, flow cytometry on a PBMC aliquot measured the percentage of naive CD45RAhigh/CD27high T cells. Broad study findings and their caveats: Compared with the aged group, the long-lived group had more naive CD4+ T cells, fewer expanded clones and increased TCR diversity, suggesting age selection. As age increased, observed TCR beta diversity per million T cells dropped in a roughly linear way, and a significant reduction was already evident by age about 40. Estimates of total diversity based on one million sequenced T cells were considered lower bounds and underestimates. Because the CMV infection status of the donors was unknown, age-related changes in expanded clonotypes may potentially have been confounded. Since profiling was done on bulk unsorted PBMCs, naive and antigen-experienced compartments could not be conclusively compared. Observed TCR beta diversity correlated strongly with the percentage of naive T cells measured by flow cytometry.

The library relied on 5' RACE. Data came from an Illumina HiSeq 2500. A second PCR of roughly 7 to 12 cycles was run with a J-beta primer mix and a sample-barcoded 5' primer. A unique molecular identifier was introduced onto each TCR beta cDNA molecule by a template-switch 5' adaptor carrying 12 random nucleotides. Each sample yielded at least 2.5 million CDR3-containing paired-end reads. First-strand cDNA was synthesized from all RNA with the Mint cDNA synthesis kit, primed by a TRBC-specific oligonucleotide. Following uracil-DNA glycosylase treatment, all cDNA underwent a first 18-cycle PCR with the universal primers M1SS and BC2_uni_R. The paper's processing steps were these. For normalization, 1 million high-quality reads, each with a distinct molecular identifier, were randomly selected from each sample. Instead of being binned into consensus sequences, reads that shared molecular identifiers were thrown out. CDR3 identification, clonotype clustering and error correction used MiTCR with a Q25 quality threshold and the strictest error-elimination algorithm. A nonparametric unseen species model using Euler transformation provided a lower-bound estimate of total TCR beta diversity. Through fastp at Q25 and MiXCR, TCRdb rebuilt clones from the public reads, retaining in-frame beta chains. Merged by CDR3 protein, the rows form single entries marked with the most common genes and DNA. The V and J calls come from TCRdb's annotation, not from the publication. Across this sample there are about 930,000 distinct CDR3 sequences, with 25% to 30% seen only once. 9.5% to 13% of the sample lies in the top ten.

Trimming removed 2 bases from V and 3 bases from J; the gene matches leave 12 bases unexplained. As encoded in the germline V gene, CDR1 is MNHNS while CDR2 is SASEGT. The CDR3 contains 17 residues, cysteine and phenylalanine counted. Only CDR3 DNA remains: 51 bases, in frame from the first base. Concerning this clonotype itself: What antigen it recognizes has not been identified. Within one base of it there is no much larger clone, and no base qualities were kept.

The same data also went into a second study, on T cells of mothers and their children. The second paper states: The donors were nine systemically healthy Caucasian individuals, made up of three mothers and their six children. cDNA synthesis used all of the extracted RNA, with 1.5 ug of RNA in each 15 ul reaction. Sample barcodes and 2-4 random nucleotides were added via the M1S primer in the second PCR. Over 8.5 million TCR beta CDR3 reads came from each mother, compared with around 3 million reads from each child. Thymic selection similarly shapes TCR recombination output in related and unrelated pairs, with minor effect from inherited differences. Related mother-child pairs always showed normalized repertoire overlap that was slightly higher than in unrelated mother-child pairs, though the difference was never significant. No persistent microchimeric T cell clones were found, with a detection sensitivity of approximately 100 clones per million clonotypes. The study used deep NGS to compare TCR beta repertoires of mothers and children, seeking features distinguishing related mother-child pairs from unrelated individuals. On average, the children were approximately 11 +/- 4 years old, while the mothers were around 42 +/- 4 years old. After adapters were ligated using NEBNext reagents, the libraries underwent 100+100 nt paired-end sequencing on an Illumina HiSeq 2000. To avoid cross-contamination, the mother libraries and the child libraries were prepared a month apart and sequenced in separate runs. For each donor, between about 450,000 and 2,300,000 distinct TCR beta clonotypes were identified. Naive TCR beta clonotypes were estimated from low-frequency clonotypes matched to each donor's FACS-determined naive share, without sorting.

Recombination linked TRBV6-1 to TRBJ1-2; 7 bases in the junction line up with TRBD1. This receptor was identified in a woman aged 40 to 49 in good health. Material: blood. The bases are TGTGCCAGCAGTGAAACTTTATCGGGACAGCAAGACTATGGCTACACCTTC. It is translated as CASSETLSGQQDYGYTF.